These 16 T cell receptor beta chains were all obtained from the same sample, sequenced in a study of blood T cells in healthy people across ages. A second PCR, run for roughly 7 to 12 cycles, used a sample-barcoded 5' primer plus a J-beta primer mix. One entry per CDR3 protein, called by TCRdb with MiXCR from the 5' RACE reads. This table has around 900,000 distinct CDR3 sequences, 51% appearing once. Input material: blood. Receptor source: a woman in her sixties or seventies in good health.

The genes are TRBV28 and TRBJ2-7; possible D gene TRBD2, 6 bases. With 2 bases removed from V and 0 bases from J, the gap between germline ends came to 11 bases. The CDR3 extends over 15 amino acids. The germline V gene encodes CDR1 MDHEN and CDR2 SYDVKM. The CDR3 DNA follows: TGTGCCAGCAGTTTAGTAGCGGCAAGCTCCTACGAGCAGTACTTC. This encodes CASSLVAASSYEQYF.

J is TRBJ1-6 and V is TRBV4-2, with no clear D. The V gene lost 0 bases and the J gene lost 7 bases, with 7 bases spanning the gap. The length of the CDR3 is 14 residues. The germline CDR1 and CDR2 sequences are LGHNA and YNFKEQ. As DNA, the CDR3 is TGTGCCAGCAGCCAAGAGGTTAGGAATTCACCCCTCCACTTT. Its protein is CASSQEVRNSPLHF.

The chain links TRBV28 to TRBJ2-3, with 7 bases lining up with TRBD1. V gave up 11 bases and J gave up 1 base; unmatched junction bases: 9. This CDR3 has 14 residues. Germline CDR1 MDHEN, CDR2 SYDVKM. CDR3 amino acids: CACNLGTGTDTQYF. The CDR3 coding sequence is TGTGCCTGCAACCTTGGGACAGGCACAGATACGCAGTATTTT. Combining the CDR3 with reference TRBV28 and TRBJ2-3 gives the whole variable domain DVKVTQSSRYLVKRTGEKVFLECVQDMDHENMFWYRQDPGLGLRLIYFSYDVKMKEKGDIPEGYSVSREKKERFSLILESASTNQTSMYLCACNLGTGTDTQYFGPGTRLTVL.

The chain links TRBV11-2 to TRBJ2-1; unclear D gene. CDR1 SGHAT and CDR2 FQNNGV come from the germline V gene. V was pared by 1 base and J by 6 bases, with 4 bases between. The CDR3 has 12 amino acids. The CDR3 protein is CASSLVINEQFF. CDR3 nucleotides: TGTGCCAGCAGCTTAGTGATCAATGAGCAGTTCTTC.

This clonotype was recorded a few times. The chain is built from TRBV2 and TRBJ2-3; D may be TRBD1 (6 bases). Germline loops: CDR1 SNHLY, CDR2 FYNNEI. V was pared by 3 bases and J by 2 bases, with 12 bases between. This CDR3 comprises 15 residues. CDR3 amino acids: CASSDSGHLTDTQYF. CDR3 in DNA: TGTGCCAGCAGTGACTCGGGACACCTCACAGATACGCAGTATTTT. Drawing the rest from reference TRBV2 and TRBJ2-3, the complete variable domain is EPEVTQTPSHQVTQMGQEVILRCVPISNHLYFYWYRQILGQKVEFLVSFYNNEISEKSEIFDDQFSVERPDGSNFTLKIRSTKLEDSAMYFCASSDSGHLTDTQYFGPGTRLTVL.

This clonotype appeared a few times. CDR3 in DNA: TGTGCCATCAGGGCGGTTCAGGGTCTCAATGAGCAGTTCTTC. It codes for CAIRAVQGLNEQFF. The chain is built from TRBV10-3 and TRBJ2-1; D may be TRBD1 (5 bases). Germline values: CDR1 ENHRY, CDR2 SYGVKD. CDR3 length equals 14 residues. V gave up 6 bases and J gave up 6 bases, with 15 bases separating them.

CDR3 nucleotides: TGTGCCAGCGGTGATCAGGGGGCGGTTGAAGGCTACACCTTC. Its translation is CASGDQGAVEGYTF. The chain joins TRBV27 to TRBJ1-2; 8 positions match TRBD1. The CDR3 extends over 14 amino acids. Germline V gene data show CDR1 as MNHEY and CDR2 as SMNVEV (reference sequence). V lost 8 bases to trimming and J lost 8 bases; unmatched junction nucleotides: 13.

The V gene is TRBV3-1, the J gene TRBJ1-1; 7 nucleotides agree with TRBD1. Germline V CDR1 and CDR2: LGHDT, YNNKEL (reference sequence). V shed 6 bases and J 4 bases; nucleotides not matched to a gene: 8. CDR3 length: 14 residues. This chain's CDR3 is CASSRLQGGTEAFF. The CDR3 bases are TGTGCCAGCAGTCGACTTCAGGGGGGCACTGAAGCTTTCTTT.

There are a few counts of this clonotype. The chain uses TRBV5-1 and TRBJ2-5; 7 bases are a match to TRBD1. V dropped 4 bases and J dropped 1; count of bases not matched to a gene: 7. CDR1 and CDR2 from the germline V gene are SGHRS and YFSETQ. CDR3 length: 15 amino acids. The CDR3 sequence: CASSRYRGLQETQYF. DNA for the CDR3: TGCGCCAGCAGCCGATACAGGGGCCTCCAAGAGACCCAGTACTTC.

This clonotype turned up a few times. This chain uses TRBV20-1 with TRBJ1-4; D is ambiguous. Germline CDR1 and CDR2: DFQATT and SNEGSKA (reference sequence). The V and J ends lost 0 bases and 8 bases respectively, with 25 bases between them. The CDR3 runs to 18 residues. CDR3 sequence reads: CSARDHSAEVFHWEKLFF. Written as DNA, the CDR3 is TGCAGTGCTAGAGATCATAGTGCCGAGGTTTTTCATTGGGAAAAACTGTTTTTT.

This rearrangement joins TRBV28 to TRBJ2-7, with 7 bases that match TRBD1. In germline, CDR1 is MDHEN, CDR2 SYDVKM. CDR3 length equals 14 residues. J lost 7 bases, V lost 3 bases, and 9 bases had no gene match. The CDR3 here is CASSLNRGLWEQYF. The CDR3, as DNA: TGTGCCAGCAGTTTGAACAGGGGCCTCTGGGAGCAGTACTTC. The variable domain in full, completed from reference TRBV28 and TRBJ2-7, reads DVKVTQSSRYLVKRTGEKVFLECVQDMDHENMFWYRQDPGLGLRLIYFSYDVKMKEKGDIPEGYSVSREKKERFSLILESASTNQTSMYLCASSLNRGLWEQYFGPGTRLTVT.

The V call is TRBV12-3 or TRBV12-4, the J call TRBJ2-7, with 7 bases fitting TRBD1. The CDR3 extends over 14 amino acids. V trimming: 5 bases; J trimming: 4 bases; junction bases outside the gene matches: 8. CDR3 nucleotides: TGTGCCAGCAGTCCTACAGGGGAGAGTTACGAGCAGTACTTC. Amino acids: CASSPTGESYEQYF.

The chain uses TRBV28 and TRBJ1-2; D is unclear. Germline V lookup: CDR1 MDHEN, CDR2 SYDVKM. V gave up 4 bases and J gave up 8 bases, with 11 bases separating them. This CDR3 spans 12 amino acids. The chain's CDR3 is CASSSGPGGYTF. The CDR3, as DNA: TGTGCCAGCAGTTCGGGCCCCGGGGGCTACACCTTC.

The V call is TRBV19, the J call TRBJ1-1; tentative D call: TRBD1 (6 bases). There are 13 residues in the CDR3. Between the trimmed V and J ends, which lost 7 bases and 3 bases, there was a span of 12 bases. Germline lookup yields CDR1 LNHDA and CDR2 SQIVND (reference sequence). The CDR3 coding sequence is TGTGCCAGTACCCTGGGGGCCCACACTGAAGCTTTCTTT. It specifies CASTLGAHTEAFF.

The V gene is TRBV15, the J gene TRBJ1-3; tentative D call: TRBD1 (5 bases). The V end was cut by 0 bases, the J end by 3 bases, with 15 bases between. The length of the CDR3 is 17 residues. Germline V CDR1 and CDR2: LNHNV, YYDKDF (reference sequence). In DNA form, the CDR3 reads TGTGCCACCAGCAGAGATTGGACCGACAGCTTTGGAAACACCATATATTTT. Protein sequence: CATSRDWTDSFGNTIYF.

This rearrangement joins TRBV18 to TRBJ2-6, with D tentatively TRBD2 (6 bases). Germline values: CDR1 KGHSH, CDR2 LQKENI. Trimming removed 10 bases at V and 0 bases at J, with 22 bases between. The CDR3 is 18 residues long. The CDR3 nucleotides read TGTGCCACCTCCCAGAGGGTAGCGGACTCCTCTGGGGCCAACGTCCTGACTTTC. This gives the protein CATSQRVADSSGANVLTF.